This TCR beta chain was captured in a study of beta chain features in type 1 diabetes. Study-wide findings and caveats: The VDJ junctions of type 1 diabetes patients carried fewer insertions and more deletions. In every one of the four CD4+ subsets, TCRB CDR3s were moderately but significantly shorter in Type 1 diabetes patients. Cells with high TCR expression could be over-represented when cDNA is sequenced. In comparison with healthy donors, patients had naive, central memory and Treg TCRB repertoires that appeared more similar.

CDR1 and CDR2 (germline): SQVTM, ANQGSEA. V was shortened by 6 bases and J by 8 bases, with 22 bases between the two germline ends. The CDR3 is made up of 14 amino acids. This clone was counted between two and nine times. Its antigen remains unknown. The study reverse transcribed the entire isolated RNA, so it sequenced expressed TCRB transcripts. For naive, central memory and regulatory T cell samples, reads averaged about 3.7 million. Libraries were prepared by immunoSEQ multiplex PCR; TCRdb keeps only in-frame clonotypes and omits some of them. This table holds 230,000 or so clones, roughly 16% found once.

This receptor was obtained from a young man with type 1 diabetes. The V gene is TRBV29-1, the J gene TRBJ1-1, with TRBD1 as a possible D gene (6 bases). What was sequenced was naive CD4+ T cells from blood. The CDR3, as DNA: TGCAGCGTGGCTTTTAAACAGGGTAATCAGGAAGCTTTCTTT. Amino acids: CSVAFKQGNQEAFF.